Shown below are 7 T cell receptor beta chains from a single sample sequenced in a study of T cell responses to AZD1222 COVID-19 vaccine. Libraries were prepared by immunoSEQ multiplex PCR; TCRdb keeps only in-frame clonotypes and omits some of them. This repertoire shows approximately 97,000 clones, roughly 86% found once; its top ten account for 5%. Source: peripheral blood, taken on day 0 of AZD1222 vaccination. The origin of the receptors is an adult in good health.

The chain uses TRBV4-1 and TRBJ2-7; no reliable D call. V lost 0 bases, J lost 0 bases, and 6 bases lay in between. This CDR3 spans 14 amino acids. Germline assignment: CDR1 MGHRA and CDR2 YSYEKL. CDR3 loop: CASSQEGNSYEQYF. CDR3 DNA: TGCGCCAGCAGCCAAGAAGGAAACTCCTACGAGCAGTACTTC.

The count of this clone is one. V gene TRBV5-1 combines with J gene TRBJ1-4; possible D gene TRBD1, 6 bases. Germline CDR1 SGHRS, CDR2 YFSETQ. This CDR3 has 16 residues. Trimming left V 0 bases short and J 7 bases short, with 16 bases between. CDR3 nucleotide sequence: TGCGCCAGCAGCTTGGCAGCCGGACAGTCGTTTGAAAAACTGTTTTTT. Protein: CASSLAAGQSFEKLFF. The variable domain in full, with the rest retrieved from reference TRBV5-1 and TRBJ1-4, is KAGVTQTPRYLIKTRGQQVTLSCSPISGHRSVSWYQQTPGQGLQFLFEYFSETQRNKGNFPGRFSGRQFSNSRSEMNVSTLELGDSALYLCASSLAAGQSFEKLFFGSGTQLSVL.

The genes are TRBV28 and TRBJ1-5; TRBD1 matches at 8 bases. CDR1 MDHEN and CDR2 SYDVKM come from the germline V gene. The CDR3 contains 17 residues. With 5 bases clipped from V and 3 bases from J, the junction kept 12 bases outside the gene matches. CDR3: CASSHEKTGAYNQPQHF. CDR3 sequence (DNA): TGTGCCAGCAGTCACGAAAAGACAGGGGCCTACAATCAGCCCCAGCATTTT.

V and J are TRBV19 and TRBJ1-3; D might be TRBD1 (6 bases). Deletions cut 8 bases from V and 3 bases from J, with 14 bases between. From germline, CDR1 is LNHDA and CDR2 SQIVND (reference sequence). CDR3 length: 14 residues. In DNA, the CDR3 is TGTGCCAGTCGAGATCTAGGGGGTGGAAACACCATATATTTT. Residues: CASRDLGGGNTIYF.

The chain has TRBV5-4 and TRBJ1-2; TRBD1 is a possible D gene (6 bases). The germline V gene encodes CDR1 SGHNT and CDR2 YYREEE (reference sequence). The CDR3 length is 16 residues. Trimming left V 4 bases short and J 0 bases short, with 16 bases between. The DNA of the CDR3 is TGTGCCAGCAGCCCGATTCGGGGGCTAACTAACTATGGCTACACCTTC. This encodes CASSPIRGLTNYGYTF.

The genes are TRBV3-1 (or the pseudogene TRBV3-2) and TRBJ2-3; D may be TRBD2 (6 bases). The CDR3 runs to 18 residues. Germline V lookup: CDR1 LGHDT, CDR2 YNNKEL (reference sequence). V lost 1 base, J lost 3 bases, and 20 bases lay in between. In nucleotides, the CDR3 is TGTGCCAGCAGCCAAGGGGCGTCTAGCGCCCCCAGAACAGATACGCAGTATTTT. Encoded protein: CASSQGASSAPRTDTQYF.

This clone has a single count. The chain recombines TRBV30 with TRBJ1-1, with D maybe TRBD1 (5 bases). In germline, CDR1 is GTSNPN, CDR2 SVGIG (reference sequence). The CDR3 extends over 14 amino acids. V lost 5 bases, J lost 4 bases, and 17 bases lay in between. The CDR3 nucleotides are TGTGCCTGGTGGACCCCCTGGGGCGGCACTGAAGCTTTCTTT. As protein: CAWWTPWGGTEAFF.